This T cell receptor (beta chain) originates from a study of beta chain features in type 1 diabetes. The CDR3 has 15 amino acids. Germline V gene data show CDR1 as LGHNA and CDR2 as YSLEER. Trimming pared 1 base from V and 7 bases from J, leaving 14 bases between. Notes on the study in general: Within each of all four CD4+ subsets, Type 1 diabetes patients had TCRB CDR3s that were moderately but significantly shorter. VDJ junctions from type 1 diabetes patients carried fewer insertions and larger deletions. Patients' naive, central memory and regulatory TCRB repertoires appeared more alike than those of healthy donors.

Points on this clone: The target antigen is unknown.

Every bit of the isolated RNA underwent reverse transcription, so sequencing read expressed TCRB transcripts. Naive, central memory and regulatory T cell samples produced a mean of about 4 million reads. This table comes from immunoSEQ multiplex PCR, and its TCRdb copy is limited to in-frame clones, with some not included. This table has about 140,000 clones, over 8% appearing once. The sequence derives from a woman between 40 and 50 years old in good health. Material: central memory CD4+ T cells from blood. This chain connects TRBV4-3 to TRBJ2-1, with TRBD2 as a possible D gene (5 bases). DNA of the CDR3: TGCGCCAGCAGCCAAGGACGGGGAACGCGGAATGAGCAGTTCTTC. It encodes CASSQGRGTRNEQFF.